This entry lists 5 T cell receptor beta chains sequenced from one sample in a study of glioma-infiltrating T cells (dated by TCRdb to about 2016). Reads for this sample came from an Illumina MiSeq. The iRepertoire nested amplicon-rescue multiplex PCR (arm-PCR) platform was used to amplify TCR alpha and beta CDR3 regions from RNA. TCRdb passed the public sequencing reads through fastp at Q25 and MiXCR, retaining productive beta sequences. Under each unique CDR3 protein, matching rows form one entry showing the most common genes and DNA. The sample profile shows approximately 190,000 distinct CDR3 sequences; around 30% of them were found once. The top ten hold roughly a fifth of the sample. Source material: glioma tissue, nonneoplastic brain tissue, or PBMCs (not recorded which). Receptors originate from a human donor with low-grade glioma or glioblastoma, undergoing nonglioma brain surgery, or in good health (not recorded which).

Worth noting for this clonotype: A clone one base away is much larger, so this may be a read error. The J gene is TRBJ1-1, the V gene TRBV7-9, with D possibly matching TRBD1 (6 bases). In germline, CDR1 is SEHNR, CDR2 FQNEAQ (reference sequence). The CDR3 sequence is 13 residues long. This CDR3 reads CASSLHRDTKAFF. The CDR3 region has the DNA TGTGCCAGCAGCTTACACAGGGACACTAAAGCTTTCTTT.

A word on this clonotype: The junction does not match germline at one end; this may be a read error. The chain links TRBV7-2 to TRBJ2-3; D perhaps matches TRBD2 (5 bases). The germline CDR1 and CDR2 sequences are SGHTA and FQGNSA. This CDR3 contains 15 residues. The CDR3 loop is CASSIASWATDTQYF. CDR3 bases: TGTGCCAGCAGCATAGCTAGCTGGGCCACAGATACGCAGTATTTT.

The rearrangement uses TRBV10-3 and TRBJ1-6; 7 nucleotides agree with TRBD1. Per the germline V gene, CDR1 is ENHRY and CDR2 is SYGVKD. The length of the CDR3 is 15 residues. V gave up 2 bases and J gave up 8 bases; unmatched junction bases: 6. CDR3 sequence reads: CAISEQGGWDSPLHF. CDR3 sequence (DNA): TGTGCCATCAGTGAGCAAGGGGGCTGGGATTCACCCCTCCACTTT.

This clonotype was recorded a few times. The rearrangement uses TRBV19 and TRBJ1-5; D is uncertain. V dropped 3 bases and J dropped 7 bases, with 10 bases sitting between them. The CDR3 is 13 residues long. CDR1 is LNHDA, CDR2 SQIVND, per germline (reference sequence). CDR3 region: CASSISAVQPQHF. The CDR3 DNA sequence: TGTGCCAGTAGTATTAGCGCGGTACAGCCCCAGCATTTT.

This clonotype was seen at least ten times. The CDR3 loop is CASSFPTSGSHEQYF. The CDR3 nucleotides are TGTGCCAGCAGTTTCCCGACTAGCGGGAGCCACGAGCAGTACTTC. The chain couples TRBV28 to TRBJ2-7; 12 positions match TRBD2. The V segment lost 3 bases and the J segment 5 bases; nucleotides outside the gene matches: 5. The CDR3 covers 15 residues. Looked up from germline, CDR1 is MDHEN and CDR2 is SYDVKM.